The sequence of this T cell receptor (beta chain) was determined in a study of T cells in localized non-small cell lung cancer. Study findings and constraints: Density of T cells in blood, when higher, went with longer overall survival. Median detection of top 100 tumor clones in adjacent lung was over 45 clones.

V dropped 5 bases and J dropped 9 bases, with 11 bases sitting between them. CDR1 and CDR2 from the germline V gene are LNHDA and SQIVND (reference sequence). This CDR3 has 12 residues. Repertoires were generated with immunoSEQ multiplex PCR, while TCRdb's copy carries only in-frame clones and drops some. The sample yields approximately 35,000 clones, about 90% seen once. Comments on this clone: Its target is not known.

The sequencing used peripheral blood, collected before any cancer treatment. This TCR was recovered from a female donor older than 55 with stage I lung adenocarcinoma. The chain employs TRBV19 and TRBJ1-5; no clear D gene. The CDR3 spells CASSSAALPQHF. In nucleotides, the CDR3 is TGTGCCAGTAGTTCGGCTGCATTGCCCCAGCATTTT.